This T cell receptor (beta chain) is from a study of neurological immune-mediated disorders. cDNA was made by 5'RACE with 10-nucleotide random UMIs. TCRdb reprocessed the 5' RACE reads via MiXCR and lists one record per CDR3 protein. This table holds around 37,000 distinct CDR3 sequences, about 3.2% found once. This clonotype was seen many times. Germline CDR1 is MNHNY and CDR2 is SVGAGI (reference sequence). The CDR3 runs 15 residues. With 6 bases clipped from V and 10 bases from J, the junction kept 12 bases outside the gene matches. Documented time point: longitudinal time-point 1 (baseline). Sequencing was done on a sample of PBMCs. The chain joins TRBV6-6 to TRBJ1-4, with 9 bases fitting TRBD1. The sequence came from a woman aged 60-75 years with multiple sclerosis. CDR3 in amino acids: CASREPGQGSSKLFF. DNA of the CDR3: TGTGCCAGCAGAGAGCCGGGACAGGGCTCTTCAAAACTGTTTTTT.